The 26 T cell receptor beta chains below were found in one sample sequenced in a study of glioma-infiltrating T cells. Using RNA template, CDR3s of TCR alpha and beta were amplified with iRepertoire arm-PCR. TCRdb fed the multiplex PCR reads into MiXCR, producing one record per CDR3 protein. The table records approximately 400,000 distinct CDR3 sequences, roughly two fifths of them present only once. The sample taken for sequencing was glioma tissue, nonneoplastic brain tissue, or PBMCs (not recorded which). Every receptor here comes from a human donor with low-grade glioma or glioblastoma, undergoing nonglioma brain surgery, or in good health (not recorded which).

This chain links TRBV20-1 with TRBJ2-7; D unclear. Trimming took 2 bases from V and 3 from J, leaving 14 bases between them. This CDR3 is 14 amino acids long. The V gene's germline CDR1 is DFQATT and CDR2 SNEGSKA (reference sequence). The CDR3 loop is CSARSGYMGYEQYF. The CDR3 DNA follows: TGCAGTGCTAGATCCGGGTATATGGGCTACGAGCAGTACTTC.

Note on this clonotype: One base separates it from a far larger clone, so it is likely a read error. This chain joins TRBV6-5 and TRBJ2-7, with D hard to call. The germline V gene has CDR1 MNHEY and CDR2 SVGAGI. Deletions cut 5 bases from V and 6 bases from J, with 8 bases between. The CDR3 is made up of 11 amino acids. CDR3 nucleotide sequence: TGTGCCAGCAGTACTACCTGCGAGCAGTACTTC. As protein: CASSTTCEQYF.

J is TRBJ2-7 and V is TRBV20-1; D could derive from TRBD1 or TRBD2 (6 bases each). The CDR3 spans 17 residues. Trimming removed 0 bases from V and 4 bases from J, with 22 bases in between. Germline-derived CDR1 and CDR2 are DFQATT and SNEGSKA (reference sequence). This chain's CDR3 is CSARDVAGASAKYEQYF. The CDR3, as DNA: TGCAGTGCTAGAGATGTGGCAGGGGCTAGCGCTAAGTACGAGCAGTACTTC.

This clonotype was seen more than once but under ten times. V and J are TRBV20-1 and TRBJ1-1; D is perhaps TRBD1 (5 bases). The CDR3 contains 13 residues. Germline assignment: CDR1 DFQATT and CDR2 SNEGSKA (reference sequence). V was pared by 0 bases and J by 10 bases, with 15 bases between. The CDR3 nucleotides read TGCAGTGCTAGAGATGTGGACACCAGAGGAGCTTTCTTT. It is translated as CSARDVDTRGAFF.

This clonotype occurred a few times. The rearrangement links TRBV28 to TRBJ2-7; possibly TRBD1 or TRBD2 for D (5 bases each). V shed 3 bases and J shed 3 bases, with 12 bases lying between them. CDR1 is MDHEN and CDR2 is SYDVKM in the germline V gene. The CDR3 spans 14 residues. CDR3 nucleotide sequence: TGTGCCAGCAGTTTCCACGGGGACCACTACGAGCAGTACTTC. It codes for CASSFHGDHYEQYF.

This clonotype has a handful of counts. CDR3 DNA: TGTGCCAGCAGTTACTCGAGCCGAGCCACTGAAGCTTTCTTT. Amino acid sequence: CASSYSSRATEAFF. The chain recombines TRBV6-2 or TRBV6-3 with TRBJ1-1; no definite D call. This CDR3 region has 14 residues. Germline V gives CDR1 MNHEY, CDR2 SVGEGT. Trimming took off 0 bases at V and 4 bases at J, with 9 bases between the two ends.

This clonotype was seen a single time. In nucleotides, the CDR3 is TGCAGCGTTGAGGGTACAGGTTACGAGCAGTACTTC. It codes for CSVEGTGYEQYF. V usage is TRBV29-1 and J usage is TRBJ2-7, with TRBD1 as a possible D gene (5 bases). Germline CDR1 and CDR2: SQVTM and ANQGSEA. Trimming took off 3 bases at V and 4 bases at J, with 10 bases between the two ends. This CDR3 region has 12 residues.

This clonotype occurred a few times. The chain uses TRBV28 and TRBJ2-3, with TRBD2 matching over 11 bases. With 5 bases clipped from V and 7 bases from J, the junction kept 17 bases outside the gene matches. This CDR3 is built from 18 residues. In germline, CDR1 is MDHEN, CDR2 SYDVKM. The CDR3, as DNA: TGTGCCAGCAGTGCAACTCCCGGGACTAGCGGATTCCCGTATACGCAGTATTTT. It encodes CASSATPGTSGFPYTQYF.

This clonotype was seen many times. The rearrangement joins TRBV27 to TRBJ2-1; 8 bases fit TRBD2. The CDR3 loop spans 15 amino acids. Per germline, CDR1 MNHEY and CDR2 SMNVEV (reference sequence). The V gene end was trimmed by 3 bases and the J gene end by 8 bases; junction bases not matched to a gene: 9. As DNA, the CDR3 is TGTGCCAGCAGTTTGACGGGAGGGCCAATCGATGAGCAGTTCTTC. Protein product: CASSLTGGPIDEQFF.

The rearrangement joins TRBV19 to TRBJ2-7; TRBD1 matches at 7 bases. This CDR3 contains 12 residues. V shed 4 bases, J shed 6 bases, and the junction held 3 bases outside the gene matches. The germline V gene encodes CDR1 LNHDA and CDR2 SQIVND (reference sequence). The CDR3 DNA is TGTGCCAGTAGTACGACAGGGTCCGAGCAGTACTTC. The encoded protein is CASSTTGSEQYF.

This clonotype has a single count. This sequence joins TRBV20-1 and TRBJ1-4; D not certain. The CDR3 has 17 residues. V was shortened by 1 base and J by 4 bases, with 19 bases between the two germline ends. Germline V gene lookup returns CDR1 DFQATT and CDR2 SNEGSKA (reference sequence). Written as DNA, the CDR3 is TGCAGTGCTAGAGCCTGGACGGGGATGAGTGGTAATGAAAAACTGTTTTTT. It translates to CSARAWTGMSGNEKLFF.

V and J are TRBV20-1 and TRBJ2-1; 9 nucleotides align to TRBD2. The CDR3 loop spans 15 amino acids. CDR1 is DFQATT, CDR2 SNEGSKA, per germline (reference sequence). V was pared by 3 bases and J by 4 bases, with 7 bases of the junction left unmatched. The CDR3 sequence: CSASRGLATYNEQFF. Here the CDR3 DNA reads TGCAGTGCTAGCCGAGGACTAGCGACTTACAATGAGCAGTTCTTC.

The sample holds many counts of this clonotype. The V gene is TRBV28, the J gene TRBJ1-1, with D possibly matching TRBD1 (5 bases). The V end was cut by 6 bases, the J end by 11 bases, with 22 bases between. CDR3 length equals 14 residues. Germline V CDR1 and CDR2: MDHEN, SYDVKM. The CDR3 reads CASSSEHLGGEAFF. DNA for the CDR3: TGTGCCAGCAGCTCTGAACATCTCGGGGGTGAGGCTTTCTTT. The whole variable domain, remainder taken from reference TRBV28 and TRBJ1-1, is DVKVTQSSRYLVKRTGEKVFLECVQDMDHENMFWYRQDPGLGLRLIYFSYDVKMKEKGDIPEGYSVSREKKERFSLILESASTNQTSMYLCASSSEHLGGEAFFGQGTRLTVV.

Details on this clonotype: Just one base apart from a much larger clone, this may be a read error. The CDR3 nucleotides are TGTGCCAGCAACCGAGGACAGAAGTACAATGAGCAGTTCTTC. It specifies CASNRGQKYNEQFF. The V gene is TRBV27, the J gene TRBJ2-1, with a tentative D call TRBD1 (6 bases). The ends were cut back, 7 bases at V and 4 bases at J, with 14 bases in the middle. Germline-derived CDR1 and CDR2 are MNHEY and SMNVEV (reference sequence). CDR3 size: 14 residues.

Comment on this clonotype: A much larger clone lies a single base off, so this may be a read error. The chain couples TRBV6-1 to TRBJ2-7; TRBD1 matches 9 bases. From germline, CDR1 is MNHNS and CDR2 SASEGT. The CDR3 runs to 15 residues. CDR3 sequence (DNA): TGTGCCGGCAGTAAAGGACAGGGGAATAACTACGAGCAGTACTTC. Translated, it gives CAGSKGQGNNYEQYF.

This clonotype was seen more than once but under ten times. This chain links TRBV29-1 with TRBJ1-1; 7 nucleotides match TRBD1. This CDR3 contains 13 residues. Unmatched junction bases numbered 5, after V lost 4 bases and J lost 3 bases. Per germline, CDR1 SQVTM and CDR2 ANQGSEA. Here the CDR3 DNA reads TGCAGCGTTGGATGGCAGGGGGACACTGAAGCTTTCTTT. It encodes CSVGWQGDTEAFF.

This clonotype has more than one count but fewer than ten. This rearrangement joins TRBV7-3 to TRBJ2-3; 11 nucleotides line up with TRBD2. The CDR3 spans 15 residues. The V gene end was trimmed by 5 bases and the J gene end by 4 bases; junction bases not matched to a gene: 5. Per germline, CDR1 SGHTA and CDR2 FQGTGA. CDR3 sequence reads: CASSISGRASDTQYF. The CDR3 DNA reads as TGTGCCAGCAGCATTAGCGGGAGGGCTTCAGATACGCAGTATTTT.

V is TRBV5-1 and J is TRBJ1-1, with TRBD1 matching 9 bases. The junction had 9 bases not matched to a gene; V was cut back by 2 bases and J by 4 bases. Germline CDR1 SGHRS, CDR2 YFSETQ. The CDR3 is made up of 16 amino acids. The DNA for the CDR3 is TGCGCCAGCAGCTTCGGACAGGGGACCTCGACCACTGAAGCTTTCTTT. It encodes CASSFGQGTSTTEAFF.

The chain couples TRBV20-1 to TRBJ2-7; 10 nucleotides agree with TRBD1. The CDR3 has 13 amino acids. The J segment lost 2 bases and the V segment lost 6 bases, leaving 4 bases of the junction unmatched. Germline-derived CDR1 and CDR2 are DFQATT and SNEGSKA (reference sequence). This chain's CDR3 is CSAMDRGTYEQYF. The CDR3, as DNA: TGCAGTGCCATGGACAGGGGGACCTACGAGCAGTACTTC.

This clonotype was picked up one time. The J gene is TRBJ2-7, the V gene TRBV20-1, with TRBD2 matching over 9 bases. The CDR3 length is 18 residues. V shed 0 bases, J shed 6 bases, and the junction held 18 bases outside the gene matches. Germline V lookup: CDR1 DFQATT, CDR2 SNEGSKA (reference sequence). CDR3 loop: CSARDWGGGAGGKVEQYF. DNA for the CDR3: TGCAGTGCTAGAGATTGGGGTGGGGGCGCGGGAGGGAAGGTCGAGCAGTACTTC.

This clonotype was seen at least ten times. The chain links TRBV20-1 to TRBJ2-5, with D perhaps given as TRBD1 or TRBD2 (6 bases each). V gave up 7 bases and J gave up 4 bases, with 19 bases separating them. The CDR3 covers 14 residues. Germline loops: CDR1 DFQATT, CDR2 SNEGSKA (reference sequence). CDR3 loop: CSVERTRGAETQYF. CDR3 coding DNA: TGCAGTGTTGAGCGGACAAGGGGGGCAGAGACCCAGTACTTC.

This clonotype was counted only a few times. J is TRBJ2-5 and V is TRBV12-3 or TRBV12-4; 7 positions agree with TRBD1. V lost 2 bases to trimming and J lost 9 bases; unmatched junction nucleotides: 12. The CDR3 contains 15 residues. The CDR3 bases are TGTGCCAGCAGTTTACCCCTGACAGGGCAAGCGGCCCAGTACTTC. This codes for CASSLPLTGQAAQYF.

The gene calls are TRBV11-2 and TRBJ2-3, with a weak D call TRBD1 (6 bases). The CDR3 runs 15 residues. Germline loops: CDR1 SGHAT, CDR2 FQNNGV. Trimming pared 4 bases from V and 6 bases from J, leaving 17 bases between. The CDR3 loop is CASSSIGDTWDTQYF. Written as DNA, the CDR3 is TGTGCCAGCAGCTCCATAGGGGACACTTGGGATACGCAGTATTTT.

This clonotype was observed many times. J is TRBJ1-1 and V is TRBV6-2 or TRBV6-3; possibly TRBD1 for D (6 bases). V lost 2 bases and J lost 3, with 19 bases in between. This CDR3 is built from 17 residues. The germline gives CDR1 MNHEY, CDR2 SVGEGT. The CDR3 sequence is CASSYGPGEYRDTEAFF. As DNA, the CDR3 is TGTGCCAGCAGTTACGGTCCAGGGGAGTATCGGGACACTGAAGCTTTCTTT.

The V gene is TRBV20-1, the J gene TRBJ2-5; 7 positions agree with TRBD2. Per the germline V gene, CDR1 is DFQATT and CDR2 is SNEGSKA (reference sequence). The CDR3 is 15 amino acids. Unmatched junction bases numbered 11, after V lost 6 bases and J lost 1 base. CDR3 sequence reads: CSAGRPAGIQETQYF. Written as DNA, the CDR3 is TGCAGTGCCGGCCGCCCAGCGGGGATCCAAGAGACCCAGTACTTC.

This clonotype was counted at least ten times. CDR3 region: CSPSRDPNQPQHF. Written as DNA, the CDR3 is TGCAGTCCTTCTCGGGACCCCAATCAGCCCCAGCATTTT. This chain links TRBV20-1 with TRBJ1-5, with D possibly being TRBD1 (5 bases). From germline, CDR1 is DFQATT and CDR2 SNEGSKA (reference sequence). The CDR3 contains 13 residues. Trimming cost V 8 bases and J 3 bases, with 14 bases left between them.